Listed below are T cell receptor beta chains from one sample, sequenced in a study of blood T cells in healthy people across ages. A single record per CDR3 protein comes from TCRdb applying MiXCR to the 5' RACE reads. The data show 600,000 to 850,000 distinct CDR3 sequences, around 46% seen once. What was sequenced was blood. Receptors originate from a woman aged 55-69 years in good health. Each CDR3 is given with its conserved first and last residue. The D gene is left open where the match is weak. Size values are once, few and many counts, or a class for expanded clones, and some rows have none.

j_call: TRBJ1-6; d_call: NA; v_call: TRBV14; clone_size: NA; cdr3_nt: TGTGCCAGCAGCCAATCGTTACATCTAATCGCTTCTTCACCCCTCCACTTT; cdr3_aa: CASSQSLHLIASSPLHF
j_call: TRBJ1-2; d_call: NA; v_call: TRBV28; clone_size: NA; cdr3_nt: TGTGCCAGCAGTTTATCCGACAGGTACTACGGTGGCTACACCTTC; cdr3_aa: CASSLSDRYYGGYTF
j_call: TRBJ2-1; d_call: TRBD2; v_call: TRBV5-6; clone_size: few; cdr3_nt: TGTGCCAGCAGCTTAGACCGAGCGGGAGCCCGTATTTACAATGAGCAGTTCTTC; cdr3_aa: CASSLDRAGARIYNEQFF
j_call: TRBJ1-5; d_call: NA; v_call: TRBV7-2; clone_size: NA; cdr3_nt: TGTGCCAGCAGCTTAGTCGCGGATAGCAATCAGCCCCAGCATTTT; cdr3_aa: CASSLVADSNQPQHF
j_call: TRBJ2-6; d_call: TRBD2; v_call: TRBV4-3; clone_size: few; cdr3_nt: TGCGCCAGCAGCCAAGAAGCCACTCCTAGCGGGATAGGTGGGGCCAACGTCCTGACTTTC; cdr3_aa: CASSQEATPSGIGGANVLTF
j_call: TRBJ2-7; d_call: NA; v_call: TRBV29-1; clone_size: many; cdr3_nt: TGCAGCGTTTCCCTGACATATTACGAGCAGTACTTC; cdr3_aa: CSVSLTYYEQYF
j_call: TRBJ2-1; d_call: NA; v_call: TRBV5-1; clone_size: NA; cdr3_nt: TGCGCCAGCAGTCGAATGAGCCGGGTCGGTTACAATGAGCAGTTCTTC; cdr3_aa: CASSRMSRVGYNEQFF
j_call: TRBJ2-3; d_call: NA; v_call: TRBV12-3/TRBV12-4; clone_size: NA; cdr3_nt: TGTGCCAGCAGTTGGAGGGCAGATGCGCAGTATTTT; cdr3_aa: CASSWRADAQYF
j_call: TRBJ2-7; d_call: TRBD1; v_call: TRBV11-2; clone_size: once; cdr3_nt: TGTGCCAGCGCCCCACGGCGACAGGGCGACTACGAGCAGTACTTC; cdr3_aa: CASAPRRQGDYEQYF
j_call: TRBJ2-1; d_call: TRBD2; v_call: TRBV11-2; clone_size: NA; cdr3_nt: TGTGCCAGCAGCGTCCCGGGGACTAGCTTCCATGAGCAGTTCTTC; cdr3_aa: CASSVPGTSFHEQFF
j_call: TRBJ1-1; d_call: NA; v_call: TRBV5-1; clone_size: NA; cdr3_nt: TGCGCCAGCAGCTTGGATCTGATACCAAACACTGAAGCTTTCTTT; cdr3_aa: CASSLDLIPNTEAFF
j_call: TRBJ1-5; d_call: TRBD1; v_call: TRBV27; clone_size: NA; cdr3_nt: TGTGCCAGCAGTTTGACAGGGGCCGTACATCAGCCCCAGCATTTT; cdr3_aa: CASSLTGAVHQPQHF
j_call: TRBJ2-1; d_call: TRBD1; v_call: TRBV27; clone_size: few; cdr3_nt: TGTGCCAGCAGTTCACCGACAGGGTCTCCAGATAATGAGCAGTTCTTC; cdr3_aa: CASSSPTGSPDNEQFF
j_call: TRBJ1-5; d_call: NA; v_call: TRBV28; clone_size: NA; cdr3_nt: TGTGCCAGCAGTTTCTCCGATAGCAATCAGCCCCAGCATTTT; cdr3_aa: CASSFSDSNQPQHF
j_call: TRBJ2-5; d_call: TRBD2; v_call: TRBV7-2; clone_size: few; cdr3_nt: TGTGCCAGCAGCTTAGATGCGGGGGGGCCGGAGACCCAGTACTTC; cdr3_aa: CASSLDAGGPETQYF
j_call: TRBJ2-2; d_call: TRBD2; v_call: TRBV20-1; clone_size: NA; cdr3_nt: TGCAGTGCTAGAGACCAGCGGGAGGGAGACACCGGGGAGCTGTTTTTT; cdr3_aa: CSARDQREGDTGELFF
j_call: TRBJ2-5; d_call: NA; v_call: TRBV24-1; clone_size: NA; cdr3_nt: TGTGCCACCAGTTTTTCGACAGGCCTCCAAGAGACCCAGTACTTC; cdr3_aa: CATSFSTGLQETQYF
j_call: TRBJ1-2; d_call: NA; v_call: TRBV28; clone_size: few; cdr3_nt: TGTGCCAGCAGTCCTCCTGGACAGAACTATGGCTACACCTTC; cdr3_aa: CASSPPGQNYGYTF
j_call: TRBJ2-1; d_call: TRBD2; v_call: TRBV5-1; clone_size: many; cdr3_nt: TGTGCCAGCAGTTTGCTAGCGGGGGGCCTCAATGAGCAGTTCTTC; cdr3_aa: CASSLLAGGLNEQFF
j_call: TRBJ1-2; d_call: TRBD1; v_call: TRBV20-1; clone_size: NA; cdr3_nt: TGCAGTCGGACAGGGACCTATGGCTACACCTTC; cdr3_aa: CSRTGTYGYTF
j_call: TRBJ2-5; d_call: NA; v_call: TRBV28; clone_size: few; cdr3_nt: TGTGCCAGCAGTAATCAGGGGCTCGCGTACTTC; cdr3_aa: CASSNQGLAYF
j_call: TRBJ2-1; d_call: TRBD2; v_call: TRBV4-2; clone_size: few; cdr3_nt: TGTGCCAGTCGGGGGGAACTAGCGAAAGGGTACAATGAGCAGTTCTTC; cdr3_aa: CASRGELAKGYNEQFF
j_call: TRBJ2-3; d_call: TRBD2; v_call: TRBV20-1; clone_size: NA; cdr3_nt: TGCAGTGCCCCTACGGGACTAGCAGGGGATACGCAGTATTTT; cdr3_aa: CSAPTGLAGDTQYF
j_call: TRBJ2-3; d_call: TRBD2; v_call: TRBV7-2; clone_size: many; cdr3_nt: TGTGCCAGCAGCCAGGGACTAGCGGGCACAGATACGCAGTATTTT; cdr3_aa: CASSQGLAGTDTQYF
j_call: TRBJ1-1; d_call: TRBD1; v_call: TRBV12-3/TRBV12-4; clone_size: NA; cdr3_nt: TGTGCCAGCAGCTTAGATGCAGGGGGAGCTTTCTTT; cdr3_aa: CASSLDAGGAFF
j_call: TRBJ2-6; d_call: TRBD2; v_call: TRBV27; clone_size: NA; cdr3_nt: TGTGCCAGCAGTTTATCCCCCCTCGTGGGGGGGATCCCCTCTGGGGCCAACGTCCTGACTTTC; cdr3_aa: CASSLSPLVGGIPSGANVLTF
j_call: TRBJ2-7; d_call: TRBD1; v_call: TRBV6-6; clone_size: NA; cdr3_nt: TGTGCCAGCAGTTTTGGGACAGGCGGTCTACGAGGGCAGTACTTC; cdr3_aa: CASSFGTGGLRGQYF
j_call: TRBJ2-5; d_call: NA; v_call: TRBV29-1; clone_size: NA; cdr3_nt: TGCAGCTTCACCGGGCACCAAGAGACCCAGTACTTC; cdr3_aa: CSFTGHQETQYF
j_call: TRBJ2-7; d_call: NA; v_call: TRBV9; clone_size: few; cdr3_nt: TGTGCCAGCAGCGTAGAGCTAGGGGGGGGGCGTCGGGGCAACTACGAGCAGTACTTC; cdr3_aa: CASSVELGGGRRGNYEQYF
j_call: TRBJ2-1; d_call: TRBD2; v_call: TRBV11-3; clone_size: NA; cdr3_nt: TGTGCCAGCAGCTATGGACTAGCGGGAGGTTCCAATGAGCAGTTCTTC; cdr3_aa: CASSYGLAGGSNEQFF
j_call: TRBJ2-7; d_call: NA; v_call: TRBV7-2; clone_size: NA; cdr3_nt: TGTGCCAGCACCCTCGAGCCGGGCGAGCAGTACTTC; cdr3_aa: CASTLEPGEQYF
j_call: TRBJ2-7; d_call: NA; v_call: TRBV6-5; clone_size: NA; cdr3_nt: TGTGCCAGCAGTTACCAGGTGCTCGAATCCTACGAGCAGTACTTC; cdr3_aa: CASSYQVLESYEQYF
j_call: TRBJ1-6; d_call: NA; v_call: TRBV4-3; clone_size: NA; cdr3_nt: TGCGCCAGCAGCCAAGTGGATTATAATTCACCCCTCCACTTT; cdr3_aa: CASSQVDYNSPLHF
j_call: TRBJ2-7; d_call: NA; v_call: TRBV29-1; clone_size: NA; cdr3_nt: TGCAGCGGGAGGGGGCAATTTCTCTACGAGCAGTACTTC; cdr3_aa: CSGRGQFLYEQYF
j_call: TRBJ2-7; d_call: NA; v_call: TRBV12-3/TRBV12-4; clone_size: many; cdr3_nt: TGTGCCAGCAGTGAGATAGGATTCTCCTACGAGCAGTACTTC; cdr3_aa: CASSEIGFSYEQYF
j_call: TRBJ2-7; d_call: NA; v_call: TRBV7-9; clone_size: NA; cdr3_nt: TGTGCCAGCAGCCCACGAACAGTTTACGAGCAGTACTTC; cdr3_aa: CASSPRTVYEQYF
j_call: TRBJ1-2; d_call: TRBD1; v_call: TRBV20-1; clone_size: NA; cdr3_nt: TGCAGTGCTCTTGGACAGGGGGGGTACTATGGCTACACCTTC; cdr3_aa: CSALGQGGYYGYTF
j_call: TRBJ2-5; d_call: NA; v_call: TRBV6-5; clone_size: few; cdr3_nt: TGTGCCAGCAGTTACGGACCCGCGGAAGAGACCCAGTACTTC; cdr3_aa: CASSYGPAEETQYF
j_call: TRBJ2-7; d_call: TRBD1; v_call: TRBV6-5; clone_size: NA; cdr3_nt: TGTGCCAGCAGTTCCTACCGGGACAGACTATCCTACGAGCAGTACTTC; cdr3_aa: CASSSYRDRLSYEQYF
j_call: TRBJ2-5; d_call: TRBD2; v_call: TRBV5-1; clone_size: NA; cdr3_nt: TGCGCCAGCAGCTTGGCCATACTAGCGGAAGAGACCCAGTACTTC; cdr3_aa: CASSLAILAEETQYF
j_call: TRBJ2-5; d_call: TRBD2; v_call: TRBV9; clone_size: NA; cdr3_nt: TGTGCCAGCAGCGTTGGGGACTATAGCCAAGAGACCCAGTACTTC; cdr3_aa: CASSVGDYSQETQYF
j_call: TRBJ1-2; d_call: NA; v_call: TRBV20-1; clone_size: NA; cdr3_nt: TGCAGCACCCTGTCGGGTGTCTATGGCTACACCTTC; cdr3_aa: CSTLSGVYGYTF
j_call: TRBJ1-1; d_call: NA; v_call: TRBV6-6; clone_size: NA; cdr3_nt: TGTGCCAGCAGTCAATCAGGGAGTGGGGACACTGAAGCTTTCTTT; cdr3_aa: CASSQSGSGDTEAFF
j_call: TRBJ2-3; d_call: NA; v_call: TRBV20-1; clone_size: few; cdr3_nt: TGCAGTGCTAGGGGTGGGGTCCCCACAGATACGCAGTATTTT; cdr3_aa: CSARGGVPTDTQYF
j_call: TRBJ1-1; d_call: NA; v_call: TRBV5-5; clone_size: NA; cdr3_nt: TGTGCCGGCAGCCCCGAACCCTCCCAGGGGAGTACTGAAGCTTTCTTT; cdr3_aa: CAGSPEPSQGSTEAFF
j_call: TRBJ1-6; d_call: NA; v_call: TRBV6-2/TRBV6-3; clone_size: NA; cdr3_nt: TGTGCCAGCAGTCTCGGACCCAGGGGCGGCCCCTATAATTCACCCCTCCACTTT; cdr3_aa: CASSLGPRGGPYNSPLHF
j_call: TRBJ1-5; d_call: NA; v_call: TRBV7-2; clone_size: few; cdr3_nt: TGTGCCAGCAGCTTAGTTCTGGGGAGCAATCAGCCCCAGCATTTT; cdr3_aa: CASSLVLGSNQPQHF
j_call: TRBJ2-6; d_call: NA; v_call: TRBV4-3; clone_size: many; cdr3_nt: TGCGCCAGCAGTGGCTCTGGGGCCAACGTCCTGACTTTC; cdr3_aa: CASSGSGANVLTF
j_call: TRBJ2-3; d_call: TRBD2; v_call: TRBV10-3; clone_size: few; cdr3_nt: TGTGCCATCAGTGTTGCTAGCGGGGGGGCCACAGATACGCAGTATTTT; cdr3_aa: CAISVASGGATDTQYF
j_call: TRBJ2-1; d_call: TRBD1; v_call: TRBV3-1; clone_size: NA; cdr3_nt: TGTGGGGTGACAGGGTCGAATGAGCAGTTCTTC; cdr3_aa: CGVTGSNEQFF
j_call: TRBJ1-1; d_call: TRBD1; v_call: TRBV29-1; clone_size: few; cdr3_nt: TGCAGCGCTTCGACAGGGGCGTACACTGAAGCTTTCTTT; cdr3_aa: CSASTGAYTEAFF
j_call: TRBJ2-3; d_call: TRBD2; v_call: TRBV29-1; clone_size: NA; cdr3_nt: TGCAGCATAGCCCCAAGCGGGAGGGTTGCAGATACGCAGTATTTT; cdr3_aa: CSIAPSGRVADTQYF
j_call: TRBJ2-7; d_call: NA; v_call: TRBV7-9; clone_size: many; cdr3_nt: TGTGCCAGCAGCTCGGCGCAAGAGCAGTACTTC; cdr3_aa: CASSSAQEQYF
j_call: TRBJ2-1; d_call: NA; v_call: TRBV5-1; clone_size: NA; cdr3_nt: TGCGCCAGCAGCTTGTCGCCCGGGGTAAGCTCCTACAATGAGCAGTTCTTC; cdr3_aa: CASSLSPGVSSYNEQFF
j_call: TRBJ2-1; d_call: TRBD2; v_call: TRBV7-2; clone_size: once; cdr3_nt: TGTGCCAGCAGCCCTGGGCGGGGAGGGGCCTACAATGAGCAGTTCTTC; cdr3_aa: CASSPGRGGAYNEQFF
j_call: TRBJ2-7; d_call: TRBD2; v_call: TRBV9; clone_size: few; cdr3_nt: TGTGCCAGCAGCCAGGGGCTAGCGGGAGGGTTAACCTACGAGCAGTACTTC; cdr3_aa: CASSQGLAGGLTYEQYF
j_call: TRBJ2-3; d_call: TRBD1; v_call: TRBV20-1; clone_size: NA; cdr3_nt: TGCAGTGCTAGTGACAGGGGAGGTGACGCCACAGATACGCAGTATTTT; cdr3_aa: CSASDRGGDATDTQYF
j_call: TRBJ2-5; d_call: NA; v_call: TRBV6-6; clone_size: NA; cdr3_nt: TGTGCCAGCAGTTATCAACCCCGGGGCCAAGAGACCCAGTACTTC; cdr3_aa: CASSYQPRGQETQYF
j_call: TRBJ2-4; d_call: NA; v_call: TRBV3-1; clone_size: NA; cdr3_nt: TGTGCCAGCAGCCAAGACCCCCCTCAGGGTCGAAGGAAGTACTTC; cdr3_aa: CASSQDPPQGRRKYF